This TCR beta chain was identified during a study of blood T cell repertoires in COVID-19. For the study at large: Sites in the United States, Italy and Spain provided acute and convalescent COVID-19 samples. T cells, B-cell-depleted T cells, or PBMCs supplied cDNA or gDNA.

CDR3 length equals 12 residues. Deletions cut 3 bases from V and 8 bases from J, with 10 bases between. Germline values: CDR1 SGHDN, CDR2 FVKESK. Clones were sequenced by immunoSEQ multiplex PCR, and TCRdb holds only the in-frame ones, with some missing. The table includes approximately 220,000 clones, 83% detected once. All enrollees were about 18 to 89 years old and from approximately 24 US areas. The origin of this receptor is a woman aged 40 to 50 who had been exposed to COVID-19. The chain couples TRBV14 to TRBJ2-5; tentative D call: TRBD2 (5 bases). Input material: PBMCs or T cells enriched from blood (not recorded which). The CDR3, as DNA: TGTGCCAGCAGCCAGAGTAGCGCAACCCAGTACTTC. Translation: CASSQSSATQYF.